These T cell receptor beta chains were read from a single sample in a study of cytomegalovirus exposure and HLA in healthy donors. TCRdb's table, derived via immunoSEQ multiplex PCR, lists solely in-frame clones and lacks some. This table holds tens of thousands of clones. The sample consisted of PBMCs. Source of these receptors: a female donor in good health and CMV-seropositive. The CDR3 runs from the conserved cysteine through the conserved F or W. D genes are given only for firm matches.

V gene	D gene	CDR3 length	J gene	CDR3 DNA	CDR3 protein
TRBV29-1	NA	13	TRBJ1-1	TGCAGCGTCCACCCCGCCAGGGTGGAAGGAGCTTTCTTT	CSVHPARVEGAFF
TRBV5-1	NA	13	TRBJ1-5	TGCGCCAGCAGCTTTAATAGCAATCAGCCCCAGCATTTT	CASSFNSNQPQHF
TRBV5-1	TRBD2	14	TRBJ2-1	TGCGCCAGCAGCGGGGGGACTAGTAGCAATGAGCAGTTCTTC	CASSGGTSSNEQFF
TRBV29-1	NA	11	TRBJ1-6	TGCAGCGTTGAACGACTCTCACCCCTCCACTTT	CSVERLSPLHF
TRBV6-5	NA	14	TRBJ2-7	TGTGCCAGCAGTTACTCACCAGGCGCCTACGAGCAGTACTTC	CASSYSPGAYEQYF
TRBV13	TRBD1	15	TRBJ1-1	TGTGCCAGTAGATGGAAGGGGGCTCGGGACACTGAAGCTTTCTTT	CASRWKGARDTEAFF
TRBV6-1	NA	13	TRBJ1-5	TGTGCCAGCAGTGTAAACAGGAATCAGCCCCAGCATTTT	CASSVNRNQPQHF
TRBV2	NA	13	TRBJ2-5	TGTGCCAGCAGGAAGGGGGGGCTAGAGACCCAGTACTTC	CASRKGGLETQYF
TRBV12-5	NA	14	TRBJ1-2	TGTGCTAGTGGTTTGGATACAGGGTACTATGGCTACACCTTC	CASGLDTGYYGYTF
TRBV11-3	NA	18	TRBJ1-1	TGTGCCAGCACCCCTTCGTGGTGGGGCCTGGGGGAGGGGACTGAAGCTTTCTTT	CASTPSWWGLGEGTEAFF
TRBV4-3	TRBD1	16	TRBJ1-2	TGCGCCAGCAGCCAAGATGGTACAGGGGTGGGCTATGGCTACACCTTC	CASSQDGTGVGYGYTF
TRBV19	TRBD2	19	TRBJ2-4	TGTGCCAGTAGTAGTCCGGGGGGAAACAGGAGGGGTGTCAAAAACATTCAGTACTTC	CASSSPGGNRRGVKNIQYF
TRBV19	TRBD2	14	TRBJ2-3	TGTGCCAGTAGTCAGGGACTAGCGGCAGATACGCAGTATTTT	CASSQGLAADTQYF
TRBV9	NA	12	TRBJ2-2	TGTGCCAGCAGCGTAGCGGCCGGGGAGCTGTTTTTT	CASSVAAGELFF
TRBV13	NA	14	TRBJ2-7	TGTGCCAGCAACCCGGTGCAGGGGACGGGCGAGCAGTACTTC	CASNPVQGTGEQYF
TRBV29-1	TRBD2	16	TRBJ2-1	TGCAGCGTTACGGGTAGCGGGGGAGCCTCCTACAATGAGCAGTTCTTC	CSVTGSGGASYNEQFF
TRBV4-3	NA	13	TRBJ2-5	TGCGCCAGCAGCCAAAGGTCGGGAGAGACCCAGTACTTC	CASSQRSGETQYF
TRBV18	NA	16	TRBJ1-3	TGTGCCAGCTCATCCGCACAGGGTACTACTGGAAACACCATATATTTT	CASSSAQGTTGNTIYF
TRBV28	NA	14	TRBJ1-2	TGTGCCAGCAGAGGGGAGGGCTTGGTTTATGGCTACACCTTC	CASRGEGLVYGYTF
TRBV15	NA	13	TRBJ1-3	TGTGCCACCAGCAGAGATCTACGAAACACCATATATTTT	CATSRDLRNTIYF
TRBV5-4	NA	13	TRBJ2-7	TGTGCCAGTTGCAGCGGTAGCTCCTACGAGCAGTACTTC	CASCSGSSYEQYF
TRBV5-6	TRBD1	16	TRBJ2-2	TGTGCCAGCAGCGATACCGGGACAGGGGGCGTCGCGGAGCTGTTTTTT	CASSDTGTGGVAELFF
TRBV19	NA	11	TRBJ2-7	TGTGCCAGCCGGCAGGGCTACGAGCAGTACTTC	CASRQGYEQYF
TRBV14	NA	15	TRBJ1-1	TGTGCCAGCAGCTTCTGGGCAGGAAGGAACACTGAAGCTTTCTTT	CASSFWAGRNTEAFF
TRBV28	TRBD1	16	TRBJ1-2	TGTGCCAGCAGTTCCCCCCGAACAGGGGGCTTGTATGGCTACACCTTC	CASSSPRTGGLYGYTF
TRBV6-1	NA	13	TRBJ2-2	TGTGCCAGCAGTGCGGGGTGGTTCGGGGAGCTGTTTTTT	CASSAGWFGELFF
TRBV6-5	TRBD1	15	TRBJ1-2	TGTGCCAGCAGCGCGGCGGACAGGGTTAACTATGGCTACACCTTC	CASSAADRVNYGYTF
TRBV5-4	TRBD2	15	TRBJ2-5	TGTGCCAGCAGAGCTACGGGGGGGCTCCCGGAGACCCAGTACTTC	CASRATGGLPETQYF
TRBV5-8	NA	14	TRBJ1-2	TGTGCCAGCAGCTTGGTGGCGGTGGTGTACGGCTACACCTTC	CASSLVAVVYGYTF
TRBV19	NA	14	TRBJ1-5	TGTGCCAGTAGTACAGGACAGTTCAATCAGCCCCAGCATTTT	CASSTGQFNQPQHF
TRBV19	TRBD1	13	TRBJ2-1	TGTGCCACCGAGACAGGGATATACAATGAGCAGTTCTTC	CATETGIYNEQFF
TRBV10-1	NA	13	TRBJ2-5	TGCGCCAGCAGTGAGGGGCAGGGTGAGACCCAGTACTTC	CASSEGQGETQYF
TRBV7-2	NA	14	TRBJ1-4	TGTGCCAGCAGTCTACAGGGTGGTAATGAAAAACTGTTTTTT	CASSLQGGNEKLFF
TRBV1	NA	17	TRBJ2-7	TGCACCAGCAGCCAAGAGGGACTAGCGGGAGAGAGCGACGAGCAGTACTTC	CTSSQEGLAGESDEQYF
TRBV4-1	TRBD2	16	TRBJ2-1	TGCGCCAGCAGCCCTAGGACTAGCGGAGTAGACAATGAGCAGTTCTTC	CASSPRTSGVDNEQFF
TRBV29-1	TRBD1	10	TRBJ1-1	TGCAGCGTTGGGGGACAGGGGGCTTTCTTT	CSVGGQGAFF
TRBV19	NA	15	TRBJ2-4	TGTGCCAGTAGTATAGATCGACAGGTAAAAAACATTCAGTACTTC	CASSIDRQVKNIQYF
TRBV7-6	NA	14	TRBJ2-4	TGTGCCAGCAGCTTAGCGTCGGGGGTAAACATTCAGTACTTC	CASSLASGVNIQYF
TRBV6-1	NA	12	TRBJ2-5	TGTGCCAGCAGTGAATGGAGAGTAACCCAGTACTTC	CASSEWRVTQYF
TRBV18	TRBD1	16	TRBJ1-1	TGTGCCAGCTCACCACCCCGGACAGGGGGCTTCACTGAAGCTTTCTTT	CASSPPRTGGFTEAFF
TRBV18	NA	13	TRBJ1-2	TGTGCCAGCTCACCATTTGGGGCTGATGGCTACACCTTC	CASSPFGADGYTF
TRBV5-1	TRBD1	16	TRBJ2-5	TGCGCCAGCAGCTTCCGGGAACAGGGGGGAACTAAGACCCAGTACTTC	CASSFREQGGTKTQYF
TRBV6-5	NA	15	TRBJ2-7	TGTGCCAGCAGTTACTCGGGTAGAGGGGGTTACGAGCAGTACTTC	CASSYSGRGGYEQYF
TRBV25-1	NA	14	TRBJ1-1	TGTGCCAGCAGTGAACAAAGGGGGATAGCTGAAGCTTTCTTT	CASSEQRGIAEAFF
TRBV11-3	TRBD2	14	TRBJ2-1	TGTGCCAGCAGCCCCGGACTAGCGGGGAGTCAGCAGTTCTTC	CASSPGLAGSQQFF
TRBV11-2	NA	15	TRBJ2-7	TGTGCCAGCAGCTTAGATCAGCCCGACATCTACGAGCAGTACTTC	CASSLDQPDIYEQYF
TRBV18	TRBD2	13	TRBJ2-7	TGTGCCAGCTCACCCCCGGGGGGGTACGAGCAGTACTTC	CASSPPGGYEQYF